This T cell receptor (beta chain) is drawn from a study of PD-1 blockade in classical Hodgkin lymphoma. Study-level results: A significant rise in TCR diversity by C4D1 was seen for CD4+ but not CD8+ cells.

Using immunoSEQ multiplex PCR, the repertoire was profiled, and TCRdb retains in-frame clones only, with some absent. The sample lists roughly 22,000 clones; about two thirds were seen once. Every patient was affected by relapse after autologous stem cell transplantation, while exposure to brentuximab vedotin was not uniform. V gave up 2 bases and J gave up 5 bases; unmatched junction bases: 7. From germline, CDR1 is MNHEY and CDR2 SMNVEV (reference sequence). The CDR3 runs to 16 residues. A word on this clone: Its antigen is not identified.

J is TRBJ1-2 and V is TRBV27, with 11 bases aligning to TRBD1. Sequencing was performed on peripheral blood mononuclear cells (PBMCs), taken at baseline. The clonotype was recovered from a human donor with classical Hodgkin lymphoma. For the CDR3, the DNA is TGTGCCAGCAGTTTAGCTTGGACAGGGGGCGGGTATGGCTACACCTTC. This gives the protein CASSLAWTGGGYGYTF.